A selection of T cell receptor beta chains follows, all from one sample in a study of T cells after yellow fever vaccination. MiXCR was run by TCRdb on the 5' RACE reads, yielding one entry per CDR3 protein. The profile shows tens of thousands of distinct CDR3 sequences, 7.5% to 8% of them singletons. This specimen consisted of CD8+ T cells sorted from PBMCs, obtained on the day of the yellow fever booster vaccination. Every receptor here comes from a man aged 30 to 39 who received the YFV17D yellow fever vaccine. Each CDR3 is given with its conserved first and last residue. Fields, in order: D gene, J gene, V gene, clone size, CDR3 length, CDR3 DNA, CDR3 protein. D genes are given only for firm matches. Size tells how often a clone was seen (once, few, many) or the class of an expanded clone, and some rows leave it out.

>NA|TRBJ2-1|TRBV28|NA|15
TGTGCCAGCAGTCGTCGGACGGATTCCAACAATGAGCAGTTCTTC
CASSRRTDSNNEQFF
>TRBD2|TRBJ2-3|TRBV14|few|15
TGTGCCAGCAGCCCCGGGACTAGTCTCCCAGATACGCAGTATTTT
CASSPGTSLPDTQYF
>NA|TRBJ2-3|TRBV15|many|14
TGTGCCACCAGCAGACCCCTTTGGATGGATACGCAGTATTTT
CATSRPLWMDTQYF
>NA|TRBJ1-2|TRBV5-1|NA|14
TGCGCCAGCAGCTCCCCTTTGCAGGGTAATGGCTACACCTTC
CASSSPLQGNGYTF
>NA|TRBJ2-7|TRBV12-3/TRBV12-4|many|13
TGTGCCAGCAGTCCGGGACCGAGCTCCGAGCAGTACTTC
CASSPGPSSEQYF
>TRBD2|TRBJ2-7|TRBV7-9|many|13
TGTGCCAGCACCGCCATGGGAGGGCACGAGCAGTACTTC
CASTAMGGHEQYF
>TRBD2|TRBJ2-5|TRBV9|NA|15
TGTGCCAGCAGCGTAGGGACTAGAAGGGGAGAGACCCAGTACTTC
CASSVGTRRGETQYF
>NA|TRBJ2-7|TRBV30|many|9
TGTGCCCGTAACTACGAGCAGTACTTC
CARNYEQYF
>NA|TRBJ2-5|TRBV12-3/TRBV12-4|NA|13
TGTGCCAGCAGTTTAGAGGCAGAGGGGACCCAGTACTTC
CASSLEAEGTQYF
>NA|TRBJ2-7|TRBV20-1|many|15
TGCAGTGCTAGTCTGGAAGGGCCCTCGGTAGGGGAGCAGTACTTC
CSASLEGPSVGEQYF
>NA|TRBJ2-7|TRBV12-3/TRBV12-4|NA|15
TGTGCCAGCACCCTGAGTCTCCAGTCGGGGTACGAGCAGTACTTC
CASTLSLQSGYEQYF
>TRBD1|TRBJ2-7|TRBV27|NA|15
TGTGCCAGCAGTCAACAGACAGGGACCTCATACGAGCAGTACTTC
CASSQQTGTSYEQYF
>TRBD1|TRBJ2-2|TRBV29-1|few|14
TGCAGCGTAGCTACCGGGACAGGGATCGGGGAGCTGTTTTTT
CSVATGTGIGELFF
>TRBD1|TRBJ2-5|TRBV2|many|12
TGTGCCAGCCAACAGGGGTGGGAGACCCAGTACTTC
CASQQGWETQYF
>NA|TRBJ2-2|TRBV4-3|few|14
TGCGCCACGGCTGCTGAGGGTGGGACCGGGGAGCTGTTTTTT
CATAAEGGTGELFF
>NA|TRBJ1-3|TRBV7-9|few|12
TGTGCCAGCAGCGGTGGGGGAAACACCATATATTTT
CASSGGGNTIYF
>NA|TRBJ1-5|TRBV7-8|few|17
TGTGCCAGCAGCTTGCTATCAGGGCGAGATAGCAATCAGCCCCAGCATTTT
CASSLLSGRDSNQPQHF
>NA|TRBJ2-5|TRBV9|few|11
TGTGCCAGCGGGGTAGACGAGACCCAGTACTTC
CASGVDETQYF
>TRBD1|TRBJ1-1|TRBV30|NA|13
TGTGCCTGGGGACAGGGTATGAACACTGAAGCTTTCTTT
CAWGQGMNTEAFF
>NA|TRBJ1-1|TRBV4-3|few|18
TGCGCCAGCAGCCAAGACCAATTAACCGACAGGAGAGACACTGAAGCTTTCTTT
CASSQDQLTDRRDTEAFF
>NA|TRBJ2-1|TRBV5-1|NA|13
TGCGCCAGCAGCTTGGCACCAGACAATGAGCAGTTCTTC
CASSLAPDNEQFF
>TRBD2|TRBJ2-1|TRBV3-1|NA|17
TGTGCCTGCTGCCAGACCGGGACTAGCGTTTCCTACAATGAGCAGTTCTTC
CACCQTGTSVSYNEQFF
>NA|TRBJ1-5|TRBV28|NA|16
TGTGCCAGCAGTTTCTGGACGGATGATAGCAATCAGCCCCAGCATTTT
CASSFWTDDSNQPQHF
>NA|TRBJ2-1|TRBV7-2|few|12
TGTGCCAGCAGCTCAGTTATCCATGAGCAGTTCTTC
CASSSVIHEQFF
>NA|TRBJ1-4|TRBV20-1|NA|18
TGCAGTGCCATCGAGAACCCTACCTATCCCCGTGTCTTAGAAAAACTGTTTTTT
CSAIENPTYPRVLEKLFF
>NA|TRBJ2-5|TRBV19|few|14
TGTGCCAGTACGGAGGCTACGGCTCCAGAGACCCAGTACTTC
CASTEATAPETQYF
>NA|TRBJ2-1|TRBV27|few|13
TGTGCCAGCAGTTTAGACCTAGACAATGAGCAGTTCTTC
CASSLDLDNEQFF
>TRBD2|TRBJ2-2|TRBV7-9|NA|15
TGTGCCAGTCCGGGACTAGCGGGACACACCGGGGAGCTGTTTTTT
CASPGLAGHTGELFF
>NA|TRBJ2-2|TRBV5-4|many|17
TGTGCCAGCAGCTCAGCTAGCGATAACGCGAACACCGGGGAGCTGTTTTTT
CASSSASDNANTGELFF
>NA|TRBJ1-5|TRBV27|NA|15
TGTGCCAGCAGTTCCGTTCAGGGGAACAATCAGCCCCAGCATTTT
CASSSVQGNNQPQHF
>NA|TRBJ2-7|TRBV7-2|few|14
TGTGCCAGCAGCTTAACCCCCCCTGTAGTTGGGCAGTACTTC
CASSLTPPVVGQYF
>TRBD1|TRBJ1-4|TRBV4-2|NA|16
TGTGCCAGCAGCCAAGATCGCAGGGGGGGTAATGAAAAACTGTTTTTT
CASSQDRRGGNEKLFF
>NA|TRBJ2-1|TRBV10-3|few|13
TGTGCCATCTGCGGTGAACTACACAATGAGCAGTTCTTC
CAICGELHNEQFF